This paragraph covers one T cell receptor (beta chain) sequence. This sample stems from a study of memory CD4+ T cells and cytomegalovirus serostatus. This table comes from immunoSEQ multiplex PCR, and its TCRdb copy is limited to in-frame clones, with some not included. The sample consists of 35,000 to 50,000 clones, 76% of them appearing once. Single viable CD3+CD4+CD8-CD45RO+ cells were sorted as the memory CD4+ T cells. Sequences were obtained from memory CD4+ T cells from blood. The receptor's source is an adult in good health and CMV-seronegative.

This chain's CDR3 is CASSLEQRLARFF. In DNA form, the CDR3 reads TGTGCCAGCAGTTTAGAGCAAAGACTAGCGAGGTTCTTC. The chain is built from TRBV6-5 and TRBJ2-1; 8 positions match TRBD2. The CDR3 totals 13 residues. Unmatched junction bases numbered 11, after V lost 4 bases and J lost 15 bases. Germline V CDR1 and CDR2: MNHEY, SVGAGI.